The 13 T cell receptor beta chains given below trace back to one sample, sequenced in a study of PD-L1 blockade in urothelial cancer. Time point meaning: pretreatment peripheral blood. Libraries were prepared by immunoSEQ multiplex PCR; TCRdb keeps only in-frame clonotypes and omits some of them. The sample shows roughly 120,000 clones, about 88% of them seen only once. The material was PBMCs, obtained around atezolizumab (anti-PD-L1) treatment. These receptors came from a man aged 45-65 years with urothelial cancer.

The DNA of the CDR3 is TGTGCCAGTAGTATCGGGAGCTCCTACAATGAGCAGTTCTTC. Its protein is CASSIGSSYNEQFF. The V gene is TRBV19, the J gene TRBJ2-1, with a possible D match to TRBD2 (6 bases). This CDR3 has 14 amino acids. In germline, CDR1 is LNHDA, CDR2 SQIVND (reference sequence). The V end lost 3 bases, the J end lost 0 bases, and 6 bases lay between the germline ends.

CDR3: CASLPGQGGTEAFF. The CDR3 coding sequence is TGTGCCAGCTTGCCGGGACAGGGAGGTACTGAAGCTTTCTTT. V gene TRBV18 combines with J gene TRBJ1-1, with 9 bases lining up with TRBD1. The CDR3 is 14 residues long. With V trimmed by 7 bases and J by 5 bases, 8 bases remained unmatched. Germline lookup yields CDR1 KGHSH and CDR2 LQKENI.

The V and J genes are TRBV7-9 and TRBJ2-2, with TRBD2 matching 8 bases. Per the germline V gene, CDR1 is SEHNR and CDR2 is FQNEAQ (reference sequence). The V segment lost 2 bases and the J segment 1 base; nucleotides outside the gene matches: 6. CDR3 length: 17 amino acids. The CDR3 loop reads CASSLKPSGRNTGELFF. The CDR3 nucleotides are TGTGCCAGCAGCTTAAAGCCTAGCGGGCGGAACACCGGGGAGCTGTTTTTT.

The CDR3 is CASSHTRGNTGELFF. DNA of the CDR3: TGCGCCAGCAGCCATACTAGAGGGAACACCGGGGAGCTGTTTTTT. This rearrangement joins TRBV4-1 to TRBJ2-2; D possibly corresponds to TRBD2 (5 bases). The germline V gene has CDR1 MGHRA and CDR2 YSYEKL. This CDR3 is 15 amino acids long. V lost 3 bases, J lost 1 base, and 9 bases lay in between.

V and J are TRBV27 and TRBJ2-7; D not certain. Between the trimmed V and J ends, which lost 6 bases and 3 bases, there was a span of 6 bases. The CDR3 contains 11 residues. Germline CDR1 is MNHEY and CDR2 is SMNVEV (reference sequence). CDR3 residues: CASRSGYEQYF. In nucleotides, the CDR3 is TGTGCCAGCAGATCGGGCTACGAGCAGTACTTC.

This chain uses TRBV28 with TRBJ2-6; D is perhaps TRBD1 (5 bases). The CDR3 runs to 17 residues. Germline assignment: CDR1 MDHEN and CDR2 SYDVKM. Trimming removed 3 bases from V and 0 bases from J, with 12 bases in between. CDR3 loop: CASSLHDRPSGANVLTF. The CDR3 DNA sequence: TGTGCCAGCAGTTTGCATGACAGACCCTCTGGGGCCAACGTCCTGACTTTC.

The chain couples TRBV6-5 to TRBJ2-7; D possibly corresponds to TRBD1 (5 bases). The germline gives CDR1 MNHEY, CDR2 SVGAGI. This CDR3 has 14 residues. Trimming removed 2 bases at V and 2 bases at J, with 10 bases between. In DNA form, the CDR3 reads TGTGCCAGCAGTTACGCAGGGCAAACCTACGAGCAGTACTTC. Translating gives CASSYAGQTYEQYF.

There are a few counts of this clone. The chain couples TRBV15 to TRBJ2-1; 8 bases are shared with TRBD2. The CDR3 covers 13 residues. The junction had 10 bases not matched to a gene; V was cut back by 4 bases and J by 14 bases. Germline CDR1 LNHNV, CDR2 YYDKDF (reference sequence). DNA of the CDR3: TGTGCCACCAGCAAAGGACTAGCTGGGGATGAGTTCTTC. Translating gives CATSKGLAGDEFF. Together with reference TRBV15 and TRBJ2-1, the CDR3 gives the full variable domain: DAMVIQNPRYQVTQFGKPVTLSCSQTLNHNVMYWYQQKSSQAPKLLFHYYDKDFNNEADTPDNFQSRRPNTSFCFLDIRSPGLGDTAMYLCATSKGLAGDEFFGPGTRLTVL.

The genes are TRBV5-4 and TRBJ2-3; no firm D call. This CDR3 region has 14 residues. Per germline, CDR1 SGHNT and CDR2 YYREEE (reference sequence). Trimming shortened V by 2 bases and J by 2 bases, and 9 bases separated the two germline ends. In nucleotides, the CDR3 is TGTGCCAGCAGCTTCGGCGGTGTCACAGATACGCAGTATTTT. Translation gives CASSFGGVTDTQYF.

This chain links TRBV28 with TRBJ2-4; no clear D. Germline-derived CDR1 and CDR2 are MDHEN and SYDVKM. Trimming cost V 1 base and J 5 bases, with 9 bases left between them. There are 14 residues in the CDR3. The CDR3 sequence: CASSLSARQNIQYF. Written as DNA, the CDR3 is TGTGCCAGCAGTTTATCGGCCAGGCAAAACATTCAGTACTTC. Complete variable domain (other parts from reference TRBV28 and TRBJ2-4): DVKVTQSSRYLVKRTGEKVFLECVQDMDHENMFWYRQDPGLGLRLIYFSYDVKMKEKGDIPEGYSVSREKKERFSLILESASTNQTSMYLCASSLSARQNIQYFGAGTRLSVL.

The chain joins TRBV30 to TRBJ2-7; no reliable D call. There are 13 residues in the CDR3. V was shortened by 0 bases and J by 0 bases, with 6 bases between the two germline ends. Germline V gene sequence: CDR1 GTSNPN, CDR2 SVGIG (reference sequence). DNA of the CDR3: TGTGCCTGGAGTGTCGGTAACTCCTACGAGCAGTACTTC. Translating it yields CAWSVGNSYEQYF. The entire variable domain, with the rest obtained from reference TRBV30 and TRBJ2-7, is as follows: SQTIHQWPATLVQPVGSPLSLECTVEGTSNPNLYWYRQAAGRGLQLLFYSVGIGQISSEVPQNLSASRPQDRQFILSSKKLLLSDSGFYLCAWSVGNSYEQYFGPGTRLTVT.

V is TRBV19 and J is TRBJ2-3; D remains ambiguous. This CDR3 region has 13 residues. CDR1 and CDR2 from the germline V gene are LNHDA and SQIVND (reference sequence). V dropped 5 bases and J dropped 0 bases, with 6 bases sitting between them. The CDR3 protein is CASSATSTDTQYF. CDR3 DNA: TGTGCCAGTAGTGCGACTAGCACAGATACGCAGTATTTT. The whole variable domain, remainder taken from reference TRBV19 and TRBJ2-3, is DGGITQSPKYLFRKEGQNVTLSCEQNLNHDAMYWYRQDPGQGLRLIYYSQIVNDFQKGDIAEGYSVSREKKESFPLTVTSAQKNPTAFYLCASSATSTDTQYFGPGTRLTVL.

In its sample, this clone was seen a few times. This sequence joins TRBV27 and TRBJ2-7, with no clear D. The V gene's germline CDR1 is MNHEY and CDR2 SMNVEV (reference sequence). V was clipped by 3 bases and J by 2 bases, with 8 bases between them. The CDR3 has 13 residues. The CDR3 sequence: CASSFSPPYEQYF. The CDR3 DNA reads TGTGCCAGCAGTTTTTCCCCTCCCTACGAGCAGTACTTC.